The sequence of this TCR beta chain was determined in a study of CD8 T cells in Susac syndrome. Study details: The sequenced Susac syndrome patients comprised five or six with active disease and roughly 8 in remission. Study-level points and caveats: By the study's own acknowledgment, its TCR sequencing and HLA analysis included relatively few individuals. Repertoires of Susac syndrome CD4+ T cells lacked clonal expansion.

The CDR3 is 14 residues long. Germline assignment: CDR1 MNHNY and CDR2 SVGAGI (reference sequence). Trimming cost V 7 bases and J 3 bases; bases outside gene matches: 8. About this clonotype itself: No antigen is known for it.

A quantity of about 0.5 to 1 ug RNA underwent reverse transcription using random hexamers. An immunoSEQ multiplex PCR amplified TCR beta CDR3 over 54 Vbeta and 13 Jbeta. Each CDR3 protein is one row after TCRdb ran MiXCR on the immunoSEQ multiplex PCR reads. The sample contains under 200,000 distinct CDR3 sequences, approximately 95% of which appear only once. The sequence derives from a human donor with Susac syndrome. The sequenced material came from CD4+ T cells from PBMCs. The rearrangement links TRBV6-6 to TRBJ2-7; TRBD1 matches 8 bases. This CDR3 is CASKEDRARYEQYF. The CDR3 coding sequence is TGTGCCAGCAAAGAGGACAGGGCTCGCTACGAGCAGTACTTC.